These T cell receptor beta chains were read from a single sample in a study of T-cell reconstitution after alpha-beta-depleted transplantation in children. TCRdb fed the PCR reads into MiXCR, producing one record per CDR3 protein. The data hold approximately 500,000 distinct CDR3 sequences, with 25% to 30% observed a single time. Sequencing used PBMCs, obtained before TCRalphabeta/CD19-depleted stem cell transplant. Every receptor here comes from a boy in the first two years of life with Wiskott-Aldrich syndrome, due to receive a stem cell transplant. CDR3s include the opening cysteine and the closing phenylalanine or tryptophan. The D gene is left open where the match is weak. Only part of the rows carry a size: once, few, many, or a class if the clone is expanded.

-,TRBV20-1,TRBJ2-1,-,CSARGASPNEQFF,TGCAGTGCTAGAGGGGCTAGCCCTAATGAGCAGTTCTTC
few,TRBV10-3,TRBJ2-7,-,CAISVGAEQYF,TGTGCCATCAGTGTTGGAGCCGAGCAGTACTTC
few,TRBV27,TRBJ2-7,TRBD2,CASRAGTSGVYEQYF,TGTGCCAGCAGGGCCGGGACTAGCGGGGTCTACGAGCAGTACTTC
-,TRBV5-1,TRBJ2-5,-,CASSPESTEAETQYF,TGCGCCAGCAGCCCCGAATCCACAGAGGCAGAGACCCAGTACTTC
many,TRBV5-1,TRBJ2-3,-,CASSLADTQYF,TGCGCCAGCAGCTTGGCAGATACGCAGTATTTT
-,TRBV5-1,TRBJ2-7,TRBD1,CASRGQGSNYEQYF,TGCGCCAGTCGAGGACAGGGGTCAAACTACGAGCAGTACTTC
few,TRBV20-1,TRBJ2-1,-,CSARDLRMAYNEQFF,TGCAGTGCTAGAGATTTAAGGATGGCCTACAATGAGCAGTTCTTC
few,TRBV10-3,TRBJ2-5,TRBD1,CAISTGVGETQYF,TGTGCCATCAGCACAGGGGTAGGAGAGACCCAGTACTTC
-,TRBV20-1,TRBJ2-3,TRBD2,CSVPGLAGASRYTDTQYF,TGCAGTGTCCCGGGACTAGCGGGAGCAAGTAGATACACAGATACGCAGTATTTT
-,TRBV14,TRBJ2-1,-,CASSQAPKRQATYNEQFF,TGTGCCAGCAGCCAAGCACCTAAACGACAGGCAACCTACAATGAGCAGTTCTTC
-,TRBV20-1,TRBJ1-2,-,CSATGPGDGYTF,TGCAGTGCTACAGGGCCCGGGGATGGCTACACCTTC
few,TRBV12-3/TRBV12-4,TRBJ2-3,-,CASSLRALTDTQYF,TGTGCCAGCAGTTTACGGGCCCTGACAGATACGCAGTATTTT
-,TRBV5-1,TRBJ1-1,-,CASSLLVGVNTEAFF,TGCGCCAGCAGCTTATTGGTGGGGGTGAACACTGAAGCTTTCTTT
-,TRBV12-3/TRBV12-4,TRBJ2-1,TRBD2,CASSATSGLAGVEQFF,TGTGCCAGCAGCGCAACGTCTGGACTAGCGGGAGTTGAGCAGTTCTTC
-,TRBV7-6,TRBJ2-3,-,CASRTQYF,TGTGCCAGCAGGACGCAGTATTTT
-,TRBV3-1,TRBJ2-5,TRBD1,CASSHRGQGETQYF,TGTGCCAGCAGCCACAGGGGGCAGGGAGAGACCCAGTACTTC
-,TRBV5-1,TRBJ1-3,-,CASSLGITSGNTIYF,TGCGCCAGCAGCTTGGGGATTACCTCTGGAAACACCATATATTTT
few,TRBV5-1,TRBJ1-1,TRBD1,CASSSTGNLNTEAFF,TGCGCCAGCAGCTCGACAGGGAACTTAAACACTGAAGCTTTCTTT
few,TRBV11-2,TRBJ1-3,TRBD1,CASSSYRGPKGNTIYF,TGTGCCAGCAGCAGTTACAGGGGGCCAAAAGGAAACACCATATATTTT
-,TRBV12-3/TRBV12-4,TRBJ2-1,-,CASSFGRGRVSYNEQFF,TGTGCCAGCAGTTTTGGTAGGGGACGGGTATCCTACAATGAGCAGTTCTTC
-,TRBV7-6,TRBJ1-2,-,CASSLAPLGGMPAGYYGYTF,TGTGCCAGCAGCTTAGCCCCCTTGGGGGGAATGCCTGCTGGTTACTATGGCTACACCTTC
-,TRBV3-1,TRBJ2-2,-,CASSQVFRTLNTGELFF,TGTGCCAGCAGCCAAGTATTTAGGACCTTGAACACCGGGGAGCTGTTTTTT
-,TRBV7-7,TRBJ2-3,TRBD2,CASSLGTSLSTDTQYF,TGTGCCAGCAGCTTGGGGACTAGCCTTAGCACAGATACGCAGTATTTT
-,TRBV10-3,TRBJ2-7,-,CAIRGPRGLNEQYF,TGTGCCATCAGAGGCCCTCGGGGGCTAAACGAGCAGTACTTC
-,TRBV25-1,TRBJ2-7,-,CASSVSEYPPYEQYF,TGTGCCAGCAGTGTCTCAGAATATCCCCCCTACGAGCAGTACTTC
-,TRBV3-1,TRBJ2-7,-,CASSQGGLEQYF,TGTGCCAGCAGCCAAGGTGGCCTCGAGCAGTACTTC
few,TRBV5-5,TRBJ2-3,TRBD2,CASSLLTSGRVDTQYF,TGTGCCAGCAGCTTGCTCACTAGCGGGAGGGTGGATACGCAGTATTTT
-,TRBV12-3/TRBV12-4,TRBJ2-5,-,CASSLWTEAETQYF,TGTGCCAGCAGTTTATGGACAGAGGCGGAGACCCAGTACTTC
-,TRBV7-2,TRBJ2-1,-,CASSSQPAGNEQFF,TGTGCCAGCAGCTCCCAACCCGCGGGCAATGAGCAGTTCTTC
-,TRBV27,TRBJ2-4,-,CASSLSRQAVQYF,TGTGCCAGCAGCCTGAGCCGACAGGCAGTTCAGTACTTC
many,TRBV5-1,TRBJ2-5,-,CASSYSQETQYF,TGTGCCAGCAGTTACTCCCAAGAGACCCAGTACTTC
few,TRBV5-8,TRBJ1-5,-,CASKSPGFYSNQPQHF,TGTGCCAGCAAATCCCCCGGGTTCTATAGCAATCAGCCCCAGCATTTT
-,TRBV5-5,TRBJ2-3,-,CASSAEWAITTDTQYF,TGTGCCAGCAGTGCCGAGTGGGCTATAACCACAGATACGCAGTATTTT
-,TRBV5-6,TRBJ2-1,TRBD2,CASSLSGRPDNEQFF,TGTGCCAGCAGCTTAAGCGGGAGGCCCGACAATGAGCAGTTCTTC
-,TRBV12-3/TRBV12-4,TRBJ2-3,TRBD1,CASSPRDRGVSDTQYF,TGTGCCAGCAGCCCAAGGGACAGGGGAGTATCAGATACGCAGTATTTT
-,TRBV12-3/TRBV12-4,TRBJ2-1,TRBD2,CASSLGLAGASEQFF,TGTGCCAGCAGTTTAGGACTAGCGGGAGCTAGTGAGCAGTTCTTC
-,TRBV24-1,TRBJ2-1,TRBD2,CATSDLSSGSHEQFF,TGTGCCACCAGTGATTTGAGTAGCGGGAGCCATGAGCAGTTCTTC
-,TRBV27,TRBJ2-4,-,CASSLSSMQNIQYF,TGTGCCAGCAGTTTATCGTCAATGCAAAACATTCAGTACTTC
many,TRBV5-1,TRBJ2-1,TRBD2,CASSEAGDPRYNEQFF,TGCGCCAGCAGCGAAGCGGGAGACCCTCGCTACAATGAGCAGTTCTTC
few,TRBV4-1,TRBJ2-1,TRBD2,CASSQDPATSGSYEQFF,TGCGCCAGCAGCCAAGATCCGGCGACTAGCGGGTCATATGAGCAGTTCTTC
few,TRBV7-9,TRBJ2-7,-,CASSLEAGSYEQYF,TGTGCCAGCAGCTTAGAGGCCGGTTCCTACGAGCAGTACTTC
-,TRBV6-1,TRBJ2-1,TRBD2,CASSPRLAGARGPYNEQFF,TGTGCCAGCAGTCCACGACTAGCGGGAGCCCGCGGACCCTACAATGAGCAGTTCTTC
few,TRBV2,TRBJ1-6,-,CASSGPGGQASPLHF,TGTGCCAGCAGCGGTCCGGGGGGCCAAGCTTCACCCCTCCACTTT
few,TRBV5-1,TRBJ2-7,-,CASSLYAGSYEQYF,TGCGCCAGCAGCTTGTATGCAGGCTCCTACGAGCAGTACTTC
-,TRBV7-2,TRBJ2-1,TRBD2,CASTRTSINEQFF,TGTGCCAGCACCCGGACTAGTATCAATGAGCAGTTCTTC
-,TRBV12-3/TRBV12-4,TRBJ2-7,-,CASSLLGAEQYF,TGTGCCAGCAGTTTACTCGGCGCCGAGCAGTACTTC
-,TRBV29-1,TRBJ2-7,TRBD1,CSVAYRTGGYEQYF,TGCAGCGTTGCATATAGGACAGGGGGCTACGAGCAGTACTTC
-,TRBV29-1,TRBJ2-3,-,CSVVWGNTDTQYF,TGCAGCGTTGTATGGGGGAACACAGATACGCAGTATTTT
few,TRBV20-1,TRBJ2-2,-,CSAKLRLNTGELFF,TGCAGTGCTAAATTACGCCTGAACACCGGGGAGCTGTTTTTT
few,TRBV20-1,TRBJ2-3,-,CSARGLGQRNTDTQYF,TGCAGTGCTAGAGGCTTGGGCCAGCGGAACACAGATACGCAGTATTTT
-,TRBV7-9,TRBJ1-4,-,CASSSFGHGNEKLFF,TGTGCCAGCAGCTCCTTCGGGCACGGTAATGAAAAACTGTTTTTT
few,TRBV12-3/TRBV12-4,TRBJ1-5,TRBD1,CASRRTGVNQPQHF,TGTGCCAGCAGACGGACAGGGGTCAATCAGCCCCAGCATTTT
few,TRBV29-1,TRBJ2-1,TRBD1,CSVGQGINNEQFF,TGCAGCGTGGGACAGGGTATCAACAATGAGCAGTTCTTC
-,TRBV10-3,TRBJ1-2,-,CAIRGGEGYGYTF,TGTGCCATCAGGGGGGGCGAGGGCTATGGCTACACCTTC
few,TRBV29-1,TRBJ2-3,-,CSVAEGDTQYF,TGCAGCGTTGCGGAGGGAGATACGCAGTATTTT
-,TRBV27,TRBJ2-7,TRBD2,CASSNGRTSGRISDEQYF,TGTGCCAGCAGCAACGGACGGACTAGCGGGAGGATTAGCGACGAGCAGTACTTC
few,TRBV5-1,TRBJ1-4,-,CASSLTTNEKLFF,TGCGCCAGCAGCTTGACAACTAATGAAAAACTGTTTTTT
once,TRBV20-1,TRBJ2-1,TRBD2,CSALPTSGKLSEQFF,TGCAGTGCCTTACCGACTAGCGGGAAACTCAGTGAGCAGTTCTTC
few,TRBV5-1,TRBJ1-1,-,CASSLSRGNTEAFF,TGCGCCAGCAGCTTGTCCAGGGGGAACACTGAAGCTTTCTTT